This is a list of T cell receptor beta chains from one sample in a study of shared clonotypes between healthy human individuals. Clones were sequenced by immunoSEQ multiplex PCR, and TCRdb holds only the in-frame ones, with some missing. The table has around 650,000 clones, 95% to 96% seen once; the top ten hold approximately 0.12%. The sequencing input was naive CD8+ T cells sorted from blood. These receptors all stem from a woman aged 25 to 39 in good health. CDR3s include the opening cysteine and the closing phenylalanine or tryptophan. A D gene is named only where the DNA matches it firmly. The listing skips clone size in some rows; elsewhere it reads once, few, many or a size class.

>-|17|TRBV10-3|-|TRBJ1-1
CAISEPEWREGSTEAFF
TGTGCCATCAGTGAGCCGGAATGGAGGGAGGGGTCCACTGAAGCTTTCTTT
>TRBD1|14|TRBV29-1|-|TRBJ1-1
CSANYRGTNTEAFF
TGCAGCGCCAACTACAGGGGGACTAACACTGAAGCTTTCTTT
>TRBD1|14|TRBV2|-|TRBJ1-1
CASKAGGTDTEAFF
TGTGCCAGCAAAGCAGGGGGTACGGATACTGAAGCTTTCTTT
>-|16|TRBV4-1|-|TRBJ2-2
CASSPQGGRGTGELFF
TGCGCCAGCAGCCCCCAAGGGGGAAGAGGGACCGGGGAGCTGTTTTTT
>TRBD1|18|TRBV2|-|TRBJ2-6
CASLLSYTGGSGANVLTF
TGTGCCAGCCTACTTTCATATACAGGGGGCTCTGGGGCCAACGTCCTGACTTTC
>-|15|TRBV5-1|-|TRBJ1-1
CASSDIGGGNTEAFF
TGCGCCAGCAGCGACATTGGGGGTGGGAACACTGAAGCTTTCTTT
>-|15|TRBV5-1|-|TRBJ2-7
CASSLAAGSLYEQYF
TGCGCCAGCAGCTTGGCCGCGGGAAGTCTGTACGAGCAGTACTTC
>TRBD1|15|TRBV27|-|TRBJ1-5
CASKTGGDSNQPQHF
TGTGCCAGCAAGACAGGGGGGGATAGCAATCAGCCCCAGCATTTT
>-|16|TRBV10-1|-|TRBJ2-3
CASSDLPGLRTDTQYF
TGCGCCAGCAGTGATCTACCGGGTCTGAGGACAGATACGCAGTATTTT
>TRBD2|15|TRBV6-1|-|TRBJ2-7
CASSTLAGGSYEQYF
TGTGCCAGCAGTACGTTAGCGGGAGGGTCGTACGAGCAGTACTTC
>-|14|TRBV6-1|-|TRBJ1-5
CASSAILLEQPQHF
TGTGCCAGCAGTGCCATTTTGTTGGAGCAGCCCCAGCATTTT
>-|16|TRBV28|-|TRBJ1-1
CASSLPADGVRTEAFF
TGTGCCAGCAGCCTTCCGGCAGATGGGGTACGCACTGAAGCTTTCTTT
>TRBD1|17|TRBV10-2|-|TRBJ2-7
CASSWFGTGTGTYEQYF
TGCGCCAGCAGTTGGTTTGGGACCGGGACAGGGACGTACGAGCAGTACTTC
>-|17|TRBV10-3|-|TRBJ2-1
CAISELSMASSYNEQFF
TGTGCCATCAGTGAATTGTCGATGGCTAGCTCCTACAATGAGCAGTTCTTC
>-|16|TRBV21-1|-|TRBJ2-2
CASSKGRPGNTGELFF
TGTGCCAGCAGCAAAGGTAGGCCAGGGAACACCGGGGAGCTGTTTTTT
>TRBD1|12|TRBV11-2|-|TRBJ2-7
CASSLGTAEQYF
TGTGCCAGCAGCCTCGGGACAGCCGAGCAGTACTTC
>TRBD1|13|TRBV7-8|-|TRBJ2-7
CASSSTGSYEQYF
TGTGCCAGCAGCTCGACAGGGTCCTACGAGCAGTACTTC
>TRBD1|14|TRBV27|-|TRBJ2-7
CASSFSGGSYEQYF
TGTGCCAGCAGTTTTTCAGGGGGCTCCTACGAGCAGTACTTC
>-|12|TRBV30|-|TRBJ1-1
CACFGPNTEAFF
TGTGCCTGCTTTGGACCGAACACTGAAGCTTTCTTT
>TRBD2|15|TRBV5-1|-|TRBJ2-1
CASGEAGGSYNEQFF
TGCGCCAGCGGAGAAGCGGGAGGTTCCTACAATGAGCAGTTCTTC
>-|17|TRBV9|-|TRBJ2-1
CASSAPSNVGYYNEQFF
TGTGCCAGCAGCGCCCCTAGTAACGTCGGATATTACAATGAGCAGTTCTTC
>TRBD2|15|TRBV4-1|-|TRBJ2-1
CASSQLAGGDNEQFF
TGCGCCAGCAGCCAATTAGCGGGAGGCGACAATGAGCAGTTCTTC
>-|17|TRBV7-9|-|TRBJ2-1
CASSQEGGGSSYNEQFF
TGTGCCAGCAGCCAGGAGGGGGGTGGAAGCTCCTACAATGAGCAGTTCTTC
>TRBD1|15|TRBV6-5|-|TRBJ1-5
CASRIGTASNQPQHF
TGTGCCAGCAGGATTGGGACAGCCTCGAATCAGCCCCAGCATTTT
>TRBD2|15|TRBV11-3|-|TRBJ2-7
CASSLGDSGRYEQYF
TGTGCCAGCAGCTTAGGCGACAGCGGGAGGTACGAGCAGTACTTC
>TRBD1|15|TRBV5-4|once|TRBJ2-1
CASSLGTGVDNEQFF
TGTGCCAGCAGCTTGGGGACAGGGGTGGACAATGAGCAGTTCTTC
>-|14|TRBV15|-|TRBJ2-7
CATSRDRSSYEQYF
TGTGCCACCAGCAGAGATCGGAGCAGCTACGAGCAGTACTTC
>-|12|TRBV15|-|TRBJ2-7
CATSRVGIEQYF
TGTGCCACCAGCAGAGTAGGGATCGAGCAGTACTTC
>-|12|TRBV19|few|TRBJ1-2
CASLDSLYGYTF
TGTGCCAGTTTGGATTCCCTCTATGGCTACACCTTC
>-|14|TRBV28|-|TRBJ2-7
CASSHPRGAGEQYF
TGTGCCAGCAGTCACCCGAGGGGTGCGGGGGAGCAGTACTTC
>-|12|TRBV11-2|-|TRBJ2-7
CASSPGSNEQYF
TGTGCCAGCAGCCCCGGGAGTAACGAGCAGTACTTC
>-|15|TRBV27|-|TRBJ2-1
CASSLAEPFYNEQFF
TGTGCCAGCAGTTTAGCGGAGCCTTTTTACAATGAGCAGTTCTTC
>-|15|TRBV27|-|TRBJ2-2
CASSLRLDNTGELFF
TGTGCCAGCAGTTTACGGCTAGATAACACCGGGGAGCTGTTTTTT
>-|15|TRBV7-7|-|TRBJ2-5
CASSLEAAEQETQYF
TGTGCCAGCAGCTTAGAGGCGGCAGAACAAGAGACCCAGTACTTC
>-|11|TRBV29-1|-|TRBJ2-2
CSVQDTGELFF
TGCAGCGTACAAGACACCGGGGAGCTGTTTTTT
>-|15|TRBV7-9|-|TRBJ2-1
CASSLVSPADNEQFF
TGTGCCAGCAGCTTAGTTAGCCCAGCGGACAATGAGCAGTTCTTC
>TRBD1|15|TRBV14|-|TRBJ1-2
CASRRTGGLDYGYTF
TGTGCCAGCAGGCGGACAGGGGGCCTGGACTATGGCTACACCTTC
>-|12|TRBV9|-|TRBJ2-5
CASGGQGETQYF
TGTGCCAGCGGGGGTCAGGGAGAGACCCAGTACTTC
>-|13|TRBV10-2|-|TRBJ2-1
CASNHLEASEQFF
TGCGCCAGCAACCACCTGGAGGCGAGTGAGCAGTTCTTC
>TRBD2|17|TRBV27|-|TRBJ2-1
CASSLWASGRAYNEQFF
TGTGCCAGCAGTTTATGGGCTAGCGGGAGGGCCTACAATGAGCAGTTCTTC
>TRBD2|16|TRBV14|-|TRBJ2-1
CASSQVAGATYNEQFF
TGTGCCAGCAGCCAAGTAGCGGGAGCGACCTACAATGAGCAGTTCTTC
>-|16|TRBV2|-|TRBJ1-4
CASRRTALATNEKLFF
TGTGCCAGCAGAAGGACAGCCCTCGCAACTAATGAAAAACTGTTTTTT
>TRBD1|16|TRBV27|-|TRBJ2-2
CASSPLLDRVTGELFF
TGTGCCAGCAGTCCCCTACTGGACAGGGTCACCGGGGAGCTGTTTTTT
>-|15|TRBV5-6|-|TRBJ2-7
CASSLLQRDPYEQYF
TGTGCCAGCAGCTTGCTCCAGCGAGATCCCTACGAGCAGTACTTC
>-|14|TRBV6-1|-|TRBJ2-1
CASSEVPSYNEQFF
TGTGCCAGCAGTGAAGTGCCTTCCTACAATGAGCAGTTCTTC
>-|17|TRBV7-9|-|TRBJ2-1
CASSLRFGSRSYNEQFF
TGTGCCAGCAGCTTACGGTTCGGTTCTCGCTCCTACAATGAGCAGTTCTTC
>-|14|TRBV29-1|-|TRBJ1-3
CSVALPDSGNTIYF
TGCAGCGTGGCCCTCCCGGACAGTGGAAACACCATATATTTT
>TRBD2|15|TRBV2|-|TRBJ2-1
CASSDSSGRVDEQFF
TGTGCCAGCAGTGACTCTAGCGGGAGGGTCGATGAGCAGTTCTTC
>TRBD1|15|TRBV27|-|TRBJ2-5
CASSPQTGAQETQYF
TGTGCCAGCAGTCCACAGACAGGGGCCCAAGAGACCCAGTACTTC
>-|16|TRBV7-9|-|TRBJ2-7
CASSLLPGVLSYEQYF
TGTGCCAGCAGCTTACTTCCGGGAGTCCTCTCCTACGAGCAGTACTTC
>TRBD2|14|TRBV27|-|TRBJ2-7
CASSLSSGGYEQYF
TGTGCCAGCAGTTTATCCTCGGGGGGATACGAGCAGTACTTC
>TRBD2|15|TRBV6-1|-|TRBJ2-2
CASTISGRGTGELFF
TGTGCCAGCACTATTAGCGGGAGGGGGACCGGGGAGCTGTTTTTT
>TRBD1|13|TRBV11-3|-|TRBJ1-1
CASSSSGGTEAFF
TGTGCCAGCAGCTCCTCAGGGGGCACTGAAGCTTTCTTT
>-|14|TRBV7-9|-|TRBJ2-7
CASSSAGIHYEQYF
TGTGCCAGCAGCTCGGCGGGGATCCACTACGAGCAGTACTTC
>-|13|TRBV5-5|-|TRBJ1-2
CASSAVVNYGYTF
TGTGCCAGCAGCGCGGTAGTTAACTATGGCTACACCTTC
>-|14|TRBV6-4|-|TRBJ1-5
CASSSRAGEQPQHF
TGTGCCAGCAGTTCCCGAGCAGGGGAACAGCCCCAGCATTTT
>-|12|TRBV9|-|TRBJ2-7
CASSPGAYEQYF
TGTGCCAGCAGCCCCGGGGCCTACGAGCAGTACTTC